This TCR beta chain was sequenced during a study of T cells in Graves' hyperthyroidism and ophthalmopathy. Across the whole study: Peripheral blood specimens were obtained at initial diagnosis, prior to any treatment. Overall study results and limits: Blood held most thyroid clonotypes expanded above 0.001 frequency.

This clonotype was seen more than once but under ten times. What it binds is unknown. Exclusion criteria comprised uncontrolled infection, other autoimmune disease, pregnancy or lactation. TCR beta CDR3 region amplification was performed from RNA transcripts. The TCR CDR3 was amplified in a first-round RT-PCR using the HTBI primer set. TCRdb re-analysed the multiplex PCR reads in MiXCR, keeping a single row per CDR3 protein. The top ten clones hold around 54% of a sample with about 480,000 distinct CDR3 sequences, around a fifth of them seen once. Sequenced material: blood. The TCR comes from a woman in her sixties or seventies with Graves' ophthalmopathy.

CDR3 sequence reads: CASSYLYLGLADPGYEQYF. CDR3 bases: TGTGCCAGCAGTTACTTGTACTTAGGACTAGCGGACCCTGGCTACGAGCAGTACTTC. This chain uses TRBV6-6 with TRBJ2-7, with TRBD2 identical over 10 bases. With 1 base clipped from V and 3 bases from J, the junction kept 15 bases outside the gene matches. The CDR3 contains 19 residues. Germline loops: CDR1 MNHNY, CDR2 SVGAGI (reference sequence).